This T cell receptor beta chain was documented in a study of blood T cell repertoires in COVID-19 (dated by TCRdb to 2020 to 2022). At the level of the whole study: Samples from collaborators originated in the United States, Italy and Spain and spanned both the acute and convalescent phases of COVID-19. The material from the prospective study consisted of cDNA or gDNA derived from T cells, B-cell-depleted T cells, or PBMCs. The dataset comprised deeply sampled blood TCRbeta repertoires from subjects exposed to, actively infected with, or recovered from COVID-19. A freely available public database, intended as a resource for researchers studying the immune response to SARS-CoV-2, is where the repertoires were released. The samples were drawn from two sources: the first 160 participants of the ongoing ImmuneRACE study, and some 1,300 subjects contributed by 6 global collaborators. Nearly every sample came with metadata listing a de-identified subject ID, COVID-19 status, age in years and sex. Where available, HLA class I and class II types were taken from metadata supplied by the sample provider and were not determined by assay-based typing. What the study reported, not specific to this receptor: How much clinical and demographic metadata was included differed by source and by participant, and the metadata was provided uncurated.

At one collaborating source in Seattle, patients were enrolled during active infection and were followed longitudinally through the course of disease. Collaborating institutions collected whole blood in K2EDTA tubes following their own protocols. Collaborator samples were shipped for TCRbeta analysis as frozen whole blood, isolated PBMCs, or DNA extracted from either sample type. TCRbeta CDR3 regions were amplified from genomic DNA by means of the immunoSEQ Assay, a bias-controlled multiplex PCR. The study's own analysis went as follows. The number of nucleated cells in each sample was estimated from the amplification of reference gene primers within the assay. To quantify the absolute abundance of each unique TCRbeta CDR3 rearrangement, sequence reads were collapsed and filtered. Productive Simpson clonality was computed per sample as the square root of Simpson's diversity index over productive rearrangements. This immuneACCESS table, as held by TCRdb, lists in-frame sequences with V and J called but not all clones. Of the missing ones, under half trace to an unresolved V gene in checked studies; the others have no known cause. The V and J calls and clone size come from that table; D and trimming were worked out from the DNA. This sample gives about 250,000 clones in total; about 83% of them show up just once. The leading ten clones occupy about 5.4% of the sample.

Details on this clone: Its antigen is not yet known. No base qualities exist here, and no much larger clone lies one base off it.

Trimming takes 0 bases from V and 1 base from J, and the germline ends sit 8 bases apart. Inclusive of the bounding cysteine and phenylalanine, the CDR3 is 15 residues long. Only the CDR3 region is kept as DNA, spanning 45 bases read in frame from base 1. CDR1 and CDR2 (LGHNA, YNFKEQ) derive from the germline V gene. The receptor chain draws on TRBV4-2 and TRBJ2-3; perhaps TRBD2 is the D gene, with 6 bases matching. Input material: peripheral blood. The clonotype comes from a woman over 75 with COVID-19, enrolled during active disease. The sequenced DNA is TGTGCCAGCAGCCAAGAGGGGGGTCGCACAGATACGCAGTATTTT. Its translation is CASSQEGGRTDTQYF.